This T cell receptor beta chain was found in a study of shared clonotypes between healthy human individuals. Study background: Participating donors consisted of a couple of women and a few men aged 18 to 49. Findings and limits, study-wide: Large depth notwithstanding, sorted-subset sequencing proved incomplete by rarefaction.

As to this clone: What it binds is not known.

In the naive CD8 group, cells lacked CD45RO and were positively selected for CCR7, so terminally differentiated effector memory CD45RA+ cells were left out. The material for each subset, its genomic DNA, was split evenly across several immunoSEQ plates. Per the authors' pipeline: Filtering was not the same, since immunoSEQ gave junction-only sequences without quality scores. Sequencing used immunoSEQ multiplex PCR; TCRdb keeps in-frame clones, though not all of them. V and J calls and clone size come straight from that table; D and trimming were deduced from the DNA. This table holds roughly 2.1 million clones, roughly 91% found once. V lost 0 bases to trimming and J lost 0 bases, with 11 bases between them. The CDR3 runs to 16 residues. Germline V gene lookup returns CDR1 LGHNA and CDR2 YSLEER.

The rearrangement uses TRBV4-3 and TRBJ1-2; D ambiguous. Sequencing input: naive CD8+ T cells from PBMCs. The TCR originated in a man younger than 35 in good health. Some clones in this sample may be carry-over from other donors' samples. CDR3 sequence reads: CASSQDLEGSNYGYTF. CDR3 coding DNA: TGCGCCAGCAGCCAAGATCTGGAGGGTTCTAACTATGGCTACACCTTC.